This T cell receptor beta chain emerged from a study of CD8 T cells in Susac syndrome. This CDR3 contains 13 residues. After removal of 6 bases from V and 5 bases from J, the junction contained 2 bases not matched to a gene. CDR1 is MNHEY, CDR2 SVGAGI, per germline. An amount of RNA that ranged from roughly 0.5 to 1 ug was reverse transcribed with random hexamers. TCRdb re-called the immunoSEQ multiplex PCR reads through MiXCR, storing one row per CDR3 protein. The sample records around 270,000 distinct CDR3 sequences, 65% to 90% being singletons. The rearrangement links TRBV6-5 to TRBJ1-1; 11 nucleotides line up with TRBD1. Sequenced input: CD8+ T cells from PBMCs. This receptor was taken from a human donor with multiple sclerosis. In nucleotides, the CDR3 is TGTGCCAGCAGGGGACAGGGGGAGACTGAAGCTTTCTTT. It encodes CASRGQGETEAFF.